The 16 T cell receptor beta chains below were found in one sample sequenced in a study of blood T cell repertoires in COVID-19. Sequenced by immunoSEQ multiplex PCR; TCRdb stores in-frame clones only, minus some. The sample records 250,000 to 300,000 clones, 70% to 90% being singletons. Material: peripheral blood. These receptor sequences come from a woman aged 65 to 85 with acute or convalescent COVID-19.

The genes are TRBV7-3 and TRBJ2-5; 13 nucleotides align to TRBD2. Germline V CDR1 and CDR2: SGHTA, FQGTGA. CDR3 length equals 19 residues. V shed 1 base and J 3 bases; nucleotides not matched to a gene: 11. As DNA, the CDR3 is TGTGCCAGCAGCTTAAAGGTGAAACGGACTAGCGGGGGAGAAGAGACCCAGTACTTC. Amino acid sequence: CASSLKVKRTSGGEETQYF.

This clone was counted once. The genes are TRBV2 and TRBJ1-6; TRBD1 aligns across 8 bases. The germline V gene encodes CDR1 SNHLY and CDR2 FYNNEI. V shed 4 bases, J shed 5 bases, and the junction held 10 bases outside the gene matches. This CDR3 spans 17 amino acids. The CDR3 loop is CASSAPQTGGNNSPLHF. As DNA, the CDR3 is TGTGCCAGCAGTGCCCCTCAAACAGGGGGTAATAATTCACCCCTCCACTTT.

CDR3 nucleotide sequence: TGTGCCAGCAGCTTGATGAGGACAGGGATTTCCGATACGCAGTATTTT. Translating it yields CASSLMRTGISDTQYF. The chain has TRBV5-6 and TRBJ2-3; 8 bases fit TRBD1. The CDR3 extends over 16 amino acids. Trimming cost V 1 base and J 6 bases; bases outside gene matches: 10. Germline values: CDR1 SGHDT, CDR2 YYEEEE.

The chain couples TRBV7-9 to TRBJ2-1; the D gene is possibly TRBD2 (5 bases). This CDR3 comprises 16 residues. The germline V and J ends were trimmed by 1 base and 9 bases, with 19 bases remaining between them. Germline V gene lookup returns CDR1 SEHNR and CDR2 FQNEAQ (reference sequence). DNA for the CDR3: TGTGCCAGCAGCTTAGAACGGGAATGGGCAATTGGTGAGCAGTTCTTC. Encoded protein: CASSLEREWAIGEQFF.

The chain uses TRBV5-6 and TRBJ2-5, with 9 bases that match TRBD2. The V gene's germline CDR1 is SGHDT and CDR2 YYEEEE. The junction had 4 bases not matched to a gene; V was cut back by 2 bases and J by 5 bases. The CDR3 is 14 residues long. The CDR3 DNA reads as TGTGCCAGCAGCTTCGGAGCGGGGGGCGAGACCCAGTACTTC. Protein sequence: CASSFGAGGETQYF.

The chain is built from TRBV10-3 and TRBJ2-1; possibly TRBD2 for D (6 bases). Trimming stripped 10 bases from V and 2 bases from J, with 12 bases between. Germline-derived CDR1 and CDR2 are ENHRY and SYGVKD. This CDR3 is 13 amino acids long. CDR3 protein: CANRGDPYNEQFF. The CDR3 DNA sequence: TGTGCCAACCGCGGGGACCCCTACAATGAGCAGTTCTTC.

The V call is TRBV6-4, the J call TRBJ1-1, with D uncertain. The CDR3 consists of 13 residues. The germline V gene has CDR1 MRHNA and CDR2 SNTAGT. V lost 4 bases to trimming and J lost 6 bases, with 12 bases between them. The CDR3 reads CASSASWRAEAFF. CDR3 nucleotides: TGTGCCAGCAGTGCCAGTTGGAGGGCTGAAGCTTTCTTT.

This clone has just a few counts. The chain links TRBV6-1 to TRBJ1-2, with D uncertain. CDR1 MNHNS and CDR2 SASEGT come from the germline V gene. This CDR3 is 15 amino acids long. V lost 0 bases to trimming and J lost 4 bases, with 12 bases between them. The CDR3 DNA follows: TGTGCCAGCAGTGAAGCGCTGTCAGGCCTCTATGGCTACACCTTC. Protein sequence: CASSEALSGLYGYTF.

This rearrangement joins TRBV6-1 to TRBJ1-3; the D gene is possibly TRBD1 (6 bases). The germline V and J ends were trimmed by 0 bases and 16 bases, with 16 bases remaining between them. Germline-derived CDR1 and CDR2 are MNHNS and SASEGT. The CDR3 is 13 amino acids. The CDR3 DNA follows: TGTGCCAGCAGTGAAGCGCCGACAGGCGGGTGGTATTTT. Its translation is CASSEAPTGGWYF.

This chain uses TRBV9 with TRBJ2-5; 11 positions agree with TRBD2. V was pared by 0 bases and J by 2 bases, with 6 bases of the junction left unmatched. CDR3 length: 17 amino acids. Germline lookup yields CDR1 SGDLS and CDR2 YYNGEE. CDR3 coding DNA: TGTGCCAGCAGCGTAGGGGCTAGCGGGGGGCGACAAGAGACCCAGTACTTC. Translation gives CASSVGASGGRQETQYF. The whole variable domain, remainder taken from reference TRBV9 and TRBJ2-5, is DSGVTQTPKHLITATGQRVTLRCSPRSGDLSVYWYQQSLDQGLQFLIQYYNGEERAKGNILERFSAQQFPDLHSELNLSSLELGDSALYFCASSVGASGGRQETQYFGPGTRLLVL.

The rearrangement uses TRBV7-9 and TRBJ1-2; possible D gene TRBD1, 6 bases. The CDR3 covers 13 residues. Germline V gives CDR1 SEHNR, CDR2 FQNEAQ (reference sequence). V was shortened by 4 bases and J by 5 bases, with 11 bases between the two germline ends. The CDR3 DNA follows: TGTGCCAGCAGCTCGACAGGAGAATATGGCTACACCTTC. Amino acid sequence: CASSSTGEYGYTF. The full variable domain, its missing parts supplied by reference TRBV7-9 and TRBJ1-2, is DTGVSQNPRHKITKRGQNVTFRCDPISEHNRLYWYRQTLGQGPEFLTYFQNEAQLEKSRLLSDRFSAERPKGSFSTLEIQRTEQGDSAMYLCASSSTGEYGYTFGSGTRLTVV.

The chain is built from TRBV19 and TRBJ1-6; possible D gene TRBD1, 6 bases. CDR3 length: 20 amino acids. Germline V CDR1 and CDR2: LNHDA, SQIVND (reference sequence). Trimming took off 9 bases at V and 0 bases at J, with 27 bases between the two ends. CDR3 nucleotide sequence: TGTGCCAGAGACGCGGGGGGCTTAGGAGGACTCAGCTCCTATAATTCACCCCTCCACTTT. Translated, it gives CARDAGGLGGLSSYNSPLHF.

V is TRBV3-1 (or the pseudogene TRBV3-2) and J is TRBJ2-1; 7 nucleotides agree with TRBD1. CDR3 length: 14 residues. J gave up 2 bases and V 5 bases, and 3 bases lay outside the gene matches. Germline values: CDR1 LGHDT, CDR2 YNNKEL (reference sequence). CDR3 region: CASSLQGAYNEQFF. The CDR3 DNA is TGTGCCAGCAGCTTGCAGGGGGCCTACAATGAGCAGTTCTTC.

The chain combines TRBV19 with TRBJ1-1; 10 bases are a match to TRBD1. The CDR3 has 15 amino acids. V was pared by 8 bases and J by 1 base, with 7 bases of the junction left unmatched. CDR1 is LNHDA, CDR2 SQIVND, per germline (reference sequence). CDR3 sequence: CASHDRGRRNTEAFF. In nucleotides, the CDR3 is TGTGCCAGTCACGACAGGGGGCGAAGGAACACTGAAGCTTTCTTT.

This rearrangement joins TRBV5-1 to TRBJ2-3, with TRBD2 matching over 11 bases. The CDR3 spans 15 residues. V was clipped by 7 bases and J by 2 bases; unmatched bases: 6. The germline gives CDR1 SGHRS, CDR2 YFSETQ. The chain's CDR3 is CASGKLAGVTDTQYF. The CDR3 bases are TGCGCCAGCGGAAAACTAGCGGGGGTCACAGATACGCAGTATTTT.

This clone was observed a handful of times. This sequence joins TRBV10-1 and TRBJ1-2; 9 bases map to TRBD1. This CDR3 is 18 amino acids long. The V and J ends lost 4 bases and 7 bases, in that order; junction bases with no gene match: 19. Germline V gene lookup returns CDR1 WNHNN and CDR2 SYGVQD (reference sequence). As DNA, the CDR3 is TGCGCCAGCAGTGGGATAAAATCCACCTGGGACAGGGAGATTGGCTACACCTTC. It is translated as CASSGIKSTWDREIGYTF.